The 14 T cell receptor beta chains presented below share a single source sample, sequenced in a study of shared clonotypes between healthy human individuals. Produced via immunoSEQ multiplex PCR; TCRdb's table is partial and in-frame only. The repertoire holds over a million clones, around 78% seen once, with 0.55% to 0.7% in the top ten. The sample was memory CD4+ T cells from PBMCs. Subset meaning: CD45RA-negative fraction. These TCRs come from a man younger than 30 in good health. Some clones in this sample may be carry-over from other donors' samples.

This clone is a singleton in its sample. The chain employs TRBV7-3 and TRBJ2-1, with 7 bases fitting TRBD1. The CDR3 is 14 amino acids. Germline V gives CDR1 SGHTA, CDR2 FQGTGA. V shed 2 bases and J 4 bases; nucleotides not matched to a gene: 2. The CDR3 DNA sequence: TGTGCCAGCAGCTTAGGGACAGCTTACAATGAGCAGTTCTTC. Its translation: CASSLGTAYNEQFF. Full variable domain (remainder filled in from reference TRBV7-3 and TRBJ2-1): GAGVSQTPSNKVTEKGKYVELRCDPISGHTALYWYRQSLGQGPEFLIYFQGTGAADDSGLPNDRFFAVRPEGSVSTLKIQRTERGDSAVYLCASSLGTAYNEQFFGPGTRLTVL.

The chain is built from TRBV29-1 and TRBJ1-2; D unresolved. Between the trimmed V and J ends, which lost 3 bases and 3 bases, there was a span of 11 bases. The CDR3 loop spans 13 amino acids. From germline, CDR1 is SQVTM and CDR2 ANQGSEA. In nucleotides, the CDR3 is TGCAGCGTTGAGATACATTCCGACTATGGCTACACCTTC. This translates into CSVEIHSDYGYTF.

The CDR3 loop is CAWSVGGGGGNQPQHF. The CDR3 coding sequence is TGTGCCTGGAGCGTAGGCGGGGGCGGGGGCAATCAGCCCCAGCATTTT. V is TRBV30 and J is TRBJ1-5; tentatively, D is TRBD1 (6 bases). Trimming removed 3 bases at V and 2 bases at J, with 17 bases between. Germline CDR1 is GTSNPN and CDR2 is SVGIG (reference sequence). The CDR3 is 16 residues long.

This chain connects TRBV15 to TRBJ1-5; tentative D call: TRBD1 (6 bases). The CDR3 has 14 residues. The germline gives CDR1 LNHNV, CDR2 YYDKDF (reference sequence). Trimming shortened V by 0 bases and J by 6 bases, and 9 bases separated the two germline ends. This CDR3 is CATSRDVGAQPQHF. The CDR3 region has the DNA TGTGCCACCAGCAGAGATGTGGGGGCTCAGCCCCAGCATTTT.

The chain combines TRBV18 with TRBJ2-7; possibly TRBD2 for D (6 bases). Germline lookup yields CDR1 KGHSH and CDR2 LQKENI. V was pared by 3 bases and J by 6 bases, with 15 bases between. The CDR3 runs 14 residues. CDR3 bases: TGTGCCAGCTCACCGACTAGAGAGTCGTCCGAGCAGTACTTC. Translating gives CASSPTRESSEQYF.

This clone appeared many times. V is TRBV9 and J is TRBJ2-7, with a possible D match to TRBD1 (5 bases). CDR3 length: 14 residues. CDR1 SGDLS and CDR2 YYNGEE come from the germline V gene. Trimming shortened V by 0 bases and J by 2 bases, and 9 bases separated the two germline ends. DNA of the CDR3: TGTGCCAGCAGCGTAGCGGTAGGGGCCTACGAGCAGTACTTC. It specifies CASSVAVGAYEQYF.

This chain connects TRBV6-5 to TRBJ1-4; possibly TRBD1 for D (5 bases). Germline CDR1 is MNHEY and CDR2 is SVGAGI. V lost 0 bases to trimming and J lost 5 bases, with 10 bases between them. The CDR3 runs 15 residues. In nucleotides, the CDR3 is TGTGCCAGCAGTTACTCGCCGGGGACGAATGAAAAACTGTTTTTT. It specifies CASSYSPGTNEKLFF.

For this clone: Other DNA sequences in the sample encode the same CDR3. The chain is built from TRBV18 and TRBJ2-1, with 13 bases matching TRBD2. V shed 3 bases, J shed 2 bases, and the junction held 1 base outside the gene matches. Germline V CDR1 and CDR2: KGHSH, LQKENI. The CDR3 has 16 residues. CDR3 in DNA: TGTGCCAGCTCACCGGGACTAGCGGGAACCTACAATGAGCAGTTCTTC. This gives the protein CASSPGLAGTYNEQFF. The complete variable domain, with remaining parts taken from reference TRBV18 and TRBJ2-1, reads NAGVMQNPRHLVRRRGQEARLRCSPMKGHSHVYWYRQLPEEGLKFMVYLQKENIIDESGMPKERFSAEFPKEGPSILRIQQVVRGDSAAYFCASSPGLAGTYNEQFFGPGTRLTVL.

V gene TRBV11-3 combines with J gene TRBJ2-2, with 12 bases identical to TRBD2. V gave up 0 bases and J gave up 4 bases; unmatched junction bases: 9. Germline-derived CDR1 and CDR2 are SGHNT and YENEEA. This CDR3 comprises 19 residues. In DNA form, the CDR3 reads TGTGCCAGCAGCTTAGACATGGCACTAGCGGGAGGTCGCACCGGGGAGCTGTTTTTT. Residues: CASSLDMALAGGRTGELFF.

This rearrangement joins TRBV7-2 to TRBJ2-2, with a weak D call TRBD1 (6 bases). The CDR3 loop spans 15 amino acids. Trimming took 5 bases from V and 2 from J, leaving 12 bases between them. CDR1 and CDR2 from the germline V gene are SGHTA and FQGNSA. The CDR3 bases are TGTGCCAGCAGCCGACGGGACAAAAACACCGGGGAGCTGTTTTTT. Encoded protein: CASSRRDKNTGELFF.

A note on this clone: A far larger clone is one nucleotide away, so this likely arose from a read error. The sample holds other DNA sequences that translate to the same CDR3. The chain uses TRBV7-9 and TRBJ2-3, with unresolved D. CDR1 is SEHNR, CDR2 FQNEAQ, per germline (reference sequence). This CDR3 is 12 amino acids long. With 6 bases removed from V and 0 bases from J, the gap between germline ends came to 4 bases. Here the CDR3 reads CASSSSTDTQYF. CDR3 DNA sequence: TGTGCCAGCAGTTCTAGCACAGATACGCAGTATTTT.

This rearrangement joins TRBV7-9 to TRBJ2-7; perhaps D is TRBD1 or TRBD2 (6 bases each). Germline CDR1 reads SEHNR; CDR2 reads FQNEAQ (reference sequence). V dropped 11 bases and J dropped 3 bases, with 17 bases sitting between them. The CDR3 runs 13 residues. CDR3 protein: CAGSRGAVYEQYF. DNA for the CDR3: TGTGCCGGCTCTAGGGGGGCAGTCTACGAGCAGTACTTC.

The rearrangement links TRBV7-8 to TRBJ1-5, with D unresolved. V was clipped by 4 bases and J by 3 bases, with 4 bases between them. The CDR3 is made up of 12 amino acids. In germline, CDR1 is SGHVS, CDR2 FQNEAQ. In DNA, the CDR3 is TGTGCCAGCAGCTCCGACAATCAGCCCCAGCATTTT. Translated: CASSSDNQPQHF.

The V call is TRBV28, the J call TRBJ2-1; the D gene could be TRBD1 or TRBD2 (5 bases each). V gave up 7 bases and J gave up 4 bases, with 11 bases separating them. This CDR3 contains 13 residues. Germline V gene lookup returns CDR1 MDHEN and CDR2 SYDVKM. CDR3 region: CASTLGRYNEQFF. The CDR3 coding sequence is TGTGCCAGCACCTTGGGACGGTACAATGAGCAGTTCTTC.